The 32 T cell receptor beta chains below were found in one sample sequenced in a study of control samples from healthy donors and cancer patients. Some clones are missing from TCRdb's copy, which holds only in-frame ones; the method was immunoSEQ multiplex PCR. Seen here are 400,000 to 500,000 clones, about 93% observed once, and the top ten hold approximately 6.3%. Sample: PBMCs. The receptors were gathered from a man aged 40-55 years with head and neck cancer.

The V call is TRBV28, the J call TRBJ2-7; TRBD2 aligns across 8 bases. Trimming cost V 6 bases and J 5 bases; bases outside gene matches: 9. In germline, CDR1 is MDHEN, CDR2 SYDVKM. There are 14 residues in the CDR3. CDR3 DNA: TGTGCCAGCAGGCCCTGGACTAGCTTCCACGAGCAGTACTTC. Translating gives CASRPWTSFHEQYF.

The CDR3 DNA reads as TGTGCCAGCAGCCTAGGACAGGGGCACGGTGAGCAGTTCTTC. This gives the protein CASSLGQGHGEQFF. This rearrangement joins TRBV28 to TRBJ2-1; 9 nucleotides match TRBD1. Germline loops: CDR1 MDHEN, CDR2 SYDVKM. This CDR3 region has 14 residues. J was trimmed by 9 bases and V by 6 bases; bases with no gene match: 9.

This clone came up once. The chain combines TRBV6-6 with TRBJ1-6, with unresolved D. Germline V gene data show CDR1 as MNHNY and CDR2 as SVGAGI (reference sequence). V dropped 0 bases and J dropped 8 bases, with 11 bases sitting between them. This CDR3 contains 15 residues. CDR3 in amino acids: CASSYSIRRDSPLHF. Here the CDR3 DNA reads TGTGCCAGCAGTTACTCGATTAGAAGAGATTCACCCCTCCACTTT.

The chain is built from TRBV5-8 and TRBJ2-7, with 7 bases fitting TRBD1. Losses at the gene ends were 4 bases for V and 1 base for J; bases not matched to a gene: 8. The CDR3 is 15 residues long. Germline V CDR1 and CDR2: SGHTS, YDEGEE. CDR3 sequence (DNA): TGTGCCAGCAGCGGATACAGGGGTCCATCCTACGAGCAGTACTTC. Residues: CASSGYRGPSYEQYF.

The rearrangement uses TRBV6-5 and TRBJ1-5; unclear D gene. The germline V gene encodes CDR1 MNHEY and CDR2 SVGAGI. Trimming cost V 0 bases and J 3 bases, with 6 bases left between them. There are 14 residues in the CDR3. This CDR3 is CASSYSGYNQPQHF. Written as DNA, the CDR3 is TGTGCCAGCAGTTACTCTGGTTACAATCAGCCCCAGCATTTT.

The chain uses TRBV19 and TRBJ1-5, with TRBD1 identical over 8 bases. This CDR3 is 16 amino acids long. After removal of 6 bases from V and 3 bases from J, the junction contained 10 bases not matched to a gene. The V gene's germline CDR1 is LNHDA and CDR2 SQIVND (reference sequence). As DNA, the CDR3 is TGTGCCAGTAGAAGGGGACAGGCCCAGATCAATCAGCCCCAGCATTTT. It translates to CASRRGQAQINQPQHF.

This clone was seen only once. The genes are TRBV5-1 and TRBJ1-4; 8 positions match TRBD1. The J segment lost 0 bases and the V segment lost 7 bases, leaving 2 bases of the junction unmatched. Germline CDR1 is SGHRS and CDR2 is YFSETQ. The CDR3 sequence is 14 residues long. CDR3 loop: CASQTGATNEKLFF. As DNA, the CDR3 is TGCGCCAGCCAGACAGGGGCAACTAATGAAAAACTGTTTTTT.

The chain has TRBV29-1 and TRBJ1-2; the D is unclear. Germline V lookup: CDR1 SQVTM, CDR2 ANQGSEA. Trimming pared 8 bases from V and 2 bases from J, leaving 12 bases between. This CDR3 has 12 residues. The CDR3: CSSSQENYGYTF. The CDR3 coding sequence is TGCAGCTCATCCCAGGAGAACTATGGCTACACCTTC.

The rearrangement joins TRBV11-3 to TRBJ2-7; D possibly corresponds to TRBD1 (6 bases). Germline V lookup: CDR1 SGHNT, CDR2 YENEEA. Trimming cost V 1 base and J 10 bases, with 17 bases left between them. This CDR3 has 14 amino acids. The CDR3 loop is CASSLAVDSRVQYF. In DNA, the CDR3 is TGTGCCAGCAGCTTAGCAGTGGACAGTCGCGTACAGTACTTC.

CDR3 in amino acids: CAGTSGNYEQYF. The CDR3 DNA reads as TGTGCCGGGACTAGCGGGAACTACGAGCAGTACTTC. This chain links TRBV6-5 with TRBJ2-7, with 13 positions matching TRBD2. Looked up from germline, CDR1 is MNHEY and CDR2 is SVGAGI. J lost 3 bases, V lost 11 bases, and 1 base had no gene match. CDR3 length: 12 residues.

This rearrangement joins TRBV9 to TRBJ1-1, with a possible D match to TRBD1 (6 bases). This CDR3 spans 17 amino acids. Germline V gene sequence: CDR1 SGDLS, CDR2 YYNGEE. V lost 0 bases and J 4 bases, leaving 19 bases between the germline ends. The CDR3 region is CASSVAASSRGATEAFF. The DNA for the CDR3 is TGTGCCAGCAGCGTAGCTGCTTCCTCGAGGGGGGCCACTGAAGCTTTCTTT.

The V gene is TRBV30, the J gene TRBJ1-1, with unresolved D. The V end lost 2 bases, the J end lost 1 base, and 8 bases lay between the germline ends. Germline CDR1 GTSNPN, CDR2 SVGIG (reference sequence). This CDR3 spans 13 amino acids. For the CDR3, the DNA is TGTGCCTGGAGTTGGACCCCGAACACTGAAGCTTTCTTT. Translated, it gives CAWSWTPNTEAFF.

V and J are TRBV13 and TRBJ2-2, with D unclear. CDR1 PRHDT and CDR2 FYEKMQ come from the germline V gene (reference sequence). The length of the CDR3 is 15 residues. The V end was cut by 4 bases, the J end by 0 bases, with 9 bases between. The CDR3 DNA reads as TGTGCCAGCAGCTCACAAATATCGAACACCGGGGAGCTGTTTTTT. This sequence encodes CASSSQISNTGELFF.

The genes are TRBV5-6 and TRBJ1-2; D possibly corresponds to TRBD1 (5 bases). The V gene lost 0 bases and the J gene lost 5 bases, with 8 bases spanning the gap. Germline-derived CDR1 and CDR2 are SGHDT and YYEEEE. This CDR3 has 13 amino acids. The CDR3 region has the DNA TGTGCCAGCAGCTTGGCAGGGATGTATGGCTACACCTTC. Protein: CASSLAGMYGYTF.

This chain connects TRBV20-1 to TRBJ1-5; D possibly corresponds to TRBD1 (5 bases). Looked up from germline, CDR1 is DFQATT and CDR2 is SNEGSKA (reference sequence). Trimming pared 3 bases from V and 7 bases from J, leaving 13 bases between. This CDR3 spans 13 amino acids. The CDR3 protein is CSASRGVGQPQHF. The CDR3 bases are TGCAGTGCTAGTAGAGGGGTGGGACAGCCCCAGCATTTT.

The chain employs TRBV30 and TRBJ1-1; the D gene is possibly TRBD1 (6 bases). Trimming cost V 4 bases and J 8 bases, with 11 bases left between them. The germline V gene encodes CDR1 GTSNPN and CDR2 SVGIG (reference sequence). The CDR3 length is 11 residues. The CDR3 nucleotides are TGTGCCTGGACTAACAGGGTCGAAGCTTTCTTT. Its protein product is CAWTNRVEAFF.

This chain joins TRBV5-6 and TRBJ1-2; 12 nucleotides match TRBD1. CDR1 is SGHDT and CDR2 is YYEEEE in the germline V gene. The junction had 9 bases not matched to a gene; V was cut back by 4 bases and J by 5 bases. The CDR3 runs to 16 residues. The CDR3 DNA reads TGTGCCAGCAGCCCAGGGACAGGGGGCCCCTTTTATGGCTACACCTTC. Amino acids: CASSPGTGGPFYGYTF.

V gene TRBV28 combines with J gene TRBJ2-1, with 11 bases lining up with TRBD2. The CDR3 totals 14 residues. With V trimmed by 6 bases and J by 5 bases, 3 bases remained unmatched. Germline CDR1 MDHEN, CDR2 SYDVKM. The CDR3 is CASRLAGDNNEQFF. The CDR3 nucleotides are TGTGCCAGCAGACTAGCGGGGGACAACAATGAGCAGTTCTTC.

This chain connects TRBV5-1 to TRBJ1-1; 7 positions agree with TRBD1. The germline V gene has CDR1 SGHRS and CDR2 YFSETQ. The CDR3 consists of 14 residues. J gave up 0 bases and V 5 bases, and 4 bases lay outside the gene matches. In DNA form, the CDR3 reads TGCGCCAGCAGTCAGGGGGTGATGAACACTGAAGCTTTCTTT. Amino acid sequence: CASSQGVMNTEAFF.

CDR3 bases: TGTGCCAGCTCACCACTAGGACTAGCGGAGGAGGCCCTCTACGAGCAGTACTTC. It yields the protein CASSPLGLAEEALYEQYF. V and J are TRBV18 and TRBJ2-7, with TRBD2 matching over 10 bases. With V trimmed by 1 base and J by 3 bases, 12 bases remained unmatched. Germline values: CDR1 KGHSH, CDR2 LQKENI. The CDR3 is made up of 18 amino acids.

This rearrangement joins TRBV27 to TRBJ1-5, with 7 bases matching TRBD1. The CDR3 is made up of 17 amino acids. CDR1 MNHEY and CDR2 SMNVEV come from the germline V gene (reference sequence). J lost 1 base, V lost 5 bases, and 11 bases had no gene match. The CDR3 spells CASSPQWGDRSNQPQHF. The CDR3, as DNA: TGTGCCAGCAGTCCGCAGTGGGGGGACAGAAGCAATCAGCCCCAGCATTTT.

The V call is TRBV3-1 (or the pseudogene TRBV3-2), the J call TRBJ1-1; unclear D gene. The length of the CDR3 is 13 residues. Trimming left V 4 bases short and J 4 bases short, with 10 bases between. The germline gives CDR1 LGHDT, CDR2 YNNKEL (reference sequence). In nucleotides, the CDR3 is TGTGCCAGCAGCCCTTGGACTCCCACTGAAGCTTTCTTT. Amino acids: CASSPWTPTEAFF.

V usage is TRBV7-9 and J usage is TRBJ2-3; 11 positions agree with TRBD2. CDR1 and CDR2 from the germline V gene are SEHNR and FQNEAQ (reference sequence). The CDR3 has 17 residues. V was pared by 5 bases and J by 6 bases, with 13 bases of the junction left unmatched. In DNA, the CDR3 is TGTGCCAGCAGCACGAGACGACTAGCGGGAAGGTGGGATACGCAGTATTTT. It is translated as CASSTRRLAGRWDTQYF.

The chain is built from TRBV6-5 and TRBJ2-7; no clear D. Germline CDR1 MNHEY, CDR2 SVGAGI. The CDR3 extends over 14 amino acids. V shed 2 bases and J shed 2 bases, with 10 bases lying between them. CDR3 sequence (DNA): TGTGCCAGCAGTTACCCTGGACGGCCCTACGAGCAGTACTTC. Its protein is CASSYPGRPYEQYF.

The chain employs TRBV9 and TRBJ2-3; a weak D match, TRBD2 (7 bases). From germline, CDR1 is SGDLS and CDR2 YYNGEE. V was clipped by 4 bases and J by 4 bases, with 13 bases between them. The CDR3 extends over 14 amino acids. CDR3 nucleotides: TGTGCCAGCAGCAGGGGGACTACTGCAGATACGCAGTATTTT. It specifies CASSRGTTADTQYF.

The count of this clone is one. J is TRBJ2-5 and V is TRBV4-2; a possible D gene is TRBD1 (5 bases). The V gene's germline CDR1 is LGHNA and CDR2 YNFKEQ. Trimming left V 0 bases short and J 7 bases short, with 9 bases between. The CDR3 runs 13 residues. As DNA, the CDR3 is TGTGCCAGCAGCCAAGAATTAGGGGTGACCCAGTACTTC. Translated: CASSQELGVTQYF.

The V gene is TRBV7-9, the J gene TRBJ2-1; TRBD2 matches at 12 bases. CDR3 length: 15 amino acids. Germline assignment: CDR1 SEHNR and CDR2 FQNEAQ (reference sequence). J gave up 5 bases and V 4 bases, and 3 bases lay outside the gene matches. The CDR3 spells CASSSGLAGNNEQFF. In DNA, the CDR3 is TGTGCCAGCAGCTCCGGACTAGCGGGAAACAATGAGCAGTTCTTC.

This clone has only one observation. This chain connects TRBV10-3 to TRBJ1-1, with TRBD1 identical over 7 bases. The germline V gene encodes CDR1 ENHRY and CDR2 SYGVKD. The trim removed 6 bases at V and 8 bases at J, leaving 6 bases unmatched. This CDR3 spans 12 amino acids. CDR3 amino acids: CAIRHGTDEAFF. CDR3 bases: TGTGCCATCAGGCACGGGACAGACGAAGCTTTCTTT.

This chain joins TRBV6-4 and TRBJ2-1; TRBD2 aligns across 10 bases. The CDR3 contains 14 residues. V trimming: 4 bases; J trimming: 6 bases; junction bases outside the gene matches: 3. CDR1 and CDR2 from the germline V gene are MRHNA and SNTAGT. The CDR3 here is CASSAAGGLNEQFF. The CDR3, as DNA: TGTGCCAGCAGTGCAGCGGGGGGGCTCAATGAGCAGTTCTTC.

J is TRBJ2-5 and V is TRBV27, with D perhaps TRBD1 (7 bases). This CDR3 contains 10 residues. Germline-derived CDR1 and CDR2 are MNHEY and SMNVEV (reference sequence). CDR3 protein: CAAGGETQYF. In nucleotides, the CDR3 is TGTGCAGCAGGGGGGGAGACCCAGTACTTC.

The chain has TRBV7-2 and TRBJ2-3, with D tentatively TRBD1 (6 bases). The germline CDR1 and CDR2 sequences are SGHTA and FQGNSA. This CDR3 has 16 amino acids. Trimming cost V 6 bases and J 2 bases, with 18 bases left between them. The CDR3 protein is CASSWVSTGYTDTQYF. The CDR3 DNA follows: TGTGCCAGCAGTTGGGTCAGTACAGGGTACACAGATACGCAGTATTTT.

The chain recombines TRBV7-3 with TRBJ2-3, with 8 bases identical to TRBD1. The CDR3 consists of 14 residues. Germline V gene lookup returns CDR1 SGHTA and CDR2 FQGTGA. J lost 2 bases, V lost 3 bases, and 1 base had no gene match. The CDR3 reads CASSFRGLTDTQYF. CDR3 nucleotide sequence: TGTGCCAGCAGCTTCAGGGGGCTCACAGATACGCAGTATTTT.